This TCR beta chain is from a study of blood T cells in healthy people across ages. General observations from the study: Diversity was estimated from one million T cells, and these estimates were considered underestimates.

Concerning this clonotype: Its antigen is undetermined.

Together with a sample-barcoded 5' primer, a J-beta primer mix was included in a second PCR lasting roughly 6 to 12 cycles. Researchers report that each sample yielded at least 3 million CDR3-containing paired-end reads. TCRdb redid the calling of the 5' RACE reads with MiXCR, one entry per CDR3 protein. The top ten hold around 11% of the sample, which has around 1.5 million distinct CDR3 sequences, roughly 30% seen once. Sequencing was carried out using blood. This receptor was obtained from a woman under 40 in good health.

CDR3 nucleotide sequence: TGCAGTGCTAGCCCTGGACAGGGTTGGTCGGGCAAGAAAGAGACCCAGTACTTC. This translates into CSASPGQGWSGKKETQYF. V usage is TRBV20-1 and J usage is TRBJ2-5, with 8 bases that match TRBD1. This CDR3 is built from 18 residues. V dropped 3 bases and J dropped 3; count of bases not matched to a gene: 18. Germline CDR1 and CDR2: DFQATT and SNEGSKA (reference sequence).